This TCR beta chain derives from a study of T cell responses to AZD1222 COVID-19 vaccine. Findings and limits, study-wide: The sample set comprised mostly white British donors with more females, and clonal diversity was possibly underestimated.

Deletions cut 5 bases from V and 4 bases from J, with 11 bases between. There are 13 residues in the CDR3. In germline, CDR1 is SEHNR, CDR2 FQNEAQ (reference sequence). Profiling relied on immunoSEQ multiplex PCR, and the TCRdb table lists in-frame clones only, not all of them. The table shows 150,000 or so clones, with roughly nine tenths occurring only once. Of note for this clone: Its cognate antigen is unknown.

This chain joins TRBV7-9 and TRBJ2-5; possible D gene TRBD2, 6 bases. The sequence derives from an adult in good health. The sample in question was peripheral blood, obtained on day 0 of AZD1222 vaccination. DNA for the CDR3: TGTGCCAGCAGCCCGACTAGTGGAGAGACCCAGTACTTC. This encodes CASSPTSGETQYF.